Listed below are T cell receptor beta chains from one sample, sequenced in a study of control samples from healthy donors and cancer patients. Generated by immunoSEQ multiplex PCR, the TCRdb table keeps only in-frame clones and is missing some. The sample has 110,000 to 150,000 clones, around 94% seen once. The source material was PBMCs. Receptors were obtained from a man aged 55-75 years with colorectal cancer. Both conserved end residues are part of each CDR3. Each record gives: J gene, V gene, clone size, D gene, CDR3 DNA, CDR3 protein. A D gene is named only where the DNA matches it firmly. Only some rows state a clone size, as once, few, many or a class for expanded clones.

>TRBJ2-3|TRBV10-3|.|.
TGTGCCATCAGCGAGGCCTACCTAGGGGCAGATACGCAGTATTTT
CAISEAYLGADTQYF
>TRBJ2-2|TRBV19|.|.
TGTGCCAGTAGTAAGGTTCAAGCAACCGGGGAGCTGTTTTTT
CASSKVQATGELFF
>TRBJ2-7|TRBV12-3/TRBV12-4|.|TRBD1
TGTGCCAGCAGTCCGGGACAGCGAAAGCAGTACTTC
CASSPGQRKQYF
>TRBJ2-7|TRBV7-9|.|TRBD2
TGTGCCAGCAGCTTAGCAGCGGGGGCCGGCTACGAGCAGTACTTC
CASSLAAGAGYEQYF
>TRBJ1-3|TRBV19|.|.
TGTGCCAGTAGTAGAGAGACGGGACACTCTGGAAACACCATATATTTT
CASSRETGHSGNTIYF
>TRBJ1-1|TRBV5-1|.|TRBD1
TGCGCCAGCAGCTTGGCCTCATACTCAGGGGGCGTCACTGAAGCTTTCTTT
CASSLASYSGGVTEAFF
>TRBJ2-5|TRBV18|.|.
TGTGCCAGCTCACCCCTGAACCAAGAGACCCAGTACTTC
CASSPLNQETQYF
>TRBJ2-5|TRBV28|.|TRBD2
TGTGCCAGCAGTTTATATATACTAGCGGGGGGGACCCAGTACTTC
CASSLYILAGGTQYF
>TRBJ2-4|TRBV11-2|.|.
TGTGCCAGCAGCTTGGAGGGAGTGGGCAAAAACATTCAGTACTTC
CASSLEGVGKNIQYF
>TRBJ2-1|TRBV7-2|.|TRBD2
TGTGCCAGCAGCTTAGAGACTAGCGGGGTGCATGAGCAGTTCTTC
CASSLETSGVHEQFF
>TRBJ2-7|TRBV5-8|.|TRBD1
TGTGCCAGCAGCTTGGCCCGGGACAGGGGCCACGAGCAGTACTTC
CASSLARDRGHEQYF
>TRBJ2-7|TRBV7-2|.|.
TGTGCCAGCAGCTTAGAAGCAGGGTCGAGGGGATACGAGCAGTACTTC
CASSLEAGSRGYEQYF
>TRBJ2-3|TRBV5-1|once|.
TGCGCCAGCAGCCAAACAGAGAGCACAGATACGCAGTATTTT
CASSQTESTDTQYF
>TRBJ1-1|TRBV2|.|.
TGTGCCAGCACCAACAACAGGGAGCAGGATGAAGCTTTCTTT
CASTNNREQDEAFF
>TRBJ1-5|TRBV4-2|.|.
TGTGCCAGCAGCCAAACCCGACAACAGAATCAGCCCCAGCATTTT
CASSQTRQQNQPQHF
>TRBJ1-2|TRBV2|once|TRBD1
TGTGCCAGCAGTTCACAGGGGGAAGGTGGCTACACCTTC
CASSSQGEGGYTF
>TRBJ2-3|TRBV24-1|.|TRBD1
TGTGCCACCAGTGGAAGGACAGGGGTTAGCACAGATACGCAGTATTTT
CATSGRTGVSTDTQYF
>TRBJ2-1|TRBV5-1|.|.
TGCGCCAGCAGCCCCCGGGACACGGGTGAGCAGTTCTTC
CASSPRDTGEQFF
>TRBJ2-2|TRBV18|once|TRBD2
TGTGCCAGCTCACCGGGACTAGCGGGGCCCACGACCGGGGAGCTGTTTTTT
CASSPGLAGPTTGELFF
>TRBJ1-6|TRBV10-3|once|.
TGTGCCATCAGTGGCCGACTCGGGGGGTCCTCTCATAATTCACCCCTCCACTTT
CAISGRLGGSSHNSPLHF
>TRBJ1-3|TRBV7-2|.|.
TGTGCCAGCAGCTTAGCCGGGGGGACTGGAAACACCATATATTTT
CASSLAGGTGNTIYF
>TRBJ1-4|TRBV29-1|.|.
TGCAGCGTTGGGTGGCGGGGTGCAACTAATGAAAAACTGTTTTTT
CSVGWRGATNEKLFF
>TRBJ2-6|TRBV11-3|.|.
TGTGCCAGCAGCTTACTGTACGGGTACTCTGGGGCCAACGTCCTGACTTTC
CASSLLYGYSGANVLTF
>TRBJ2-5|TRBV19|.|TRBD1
TGTGCCAGTAGTATCGGGGACAGGGGGCTGGGGCAAGAGACCCAGTACTTC
CASSIGDRGLGQETQYF
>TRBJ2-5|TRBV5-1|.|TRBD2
TGCGCCAGCAGCTTGGTGGGGACTAGCGGGGGTTACCAAGAGACCCAGTACTTC
CASSLVGTSGGYQETQYF
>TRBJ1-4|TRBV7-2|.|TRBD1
TGTGCCAGCAGCTTAGACAGGGGGGCAACTAATGAAAAACTGTTTTTT
CASSLDRGATNEKLFF
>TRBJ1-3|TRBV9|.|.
TGTGCCAGCAGCGTCAACCCAGTTGGGAACTCTGGAAACACCATATATTTT
CASSVNPVGNSGNTIYF
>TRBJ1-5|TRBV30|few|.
TGTGCCTGGAGTCCTGGGCTTGGAGATGTGGATCAGCCCCAGCATTTT
CAWSPGLGDVDQPQHF
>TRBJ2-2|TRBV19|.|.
TGTGCCAATAGTCCCCGGACCGGGGAGCTGTTTTTT
CANSPRTGELFF
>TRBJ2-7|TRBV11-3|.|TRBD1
TGTGCCAGCAGCTCAACAGGGGATTCCTACGAGCAGTACTTC
CASSSTGDSYEQYF
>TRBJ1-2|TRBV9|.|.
TGTGCCAGCAGCGTAGACAGGGTCCCCGGTGGCTACACCTTC
CASSVDRVPGGYTF
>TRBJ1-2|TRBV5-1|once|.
TGCGCCAGCAGCTCGGAGTTTAACTATGGCTACACCTTC
CASSSEFNYGYTF
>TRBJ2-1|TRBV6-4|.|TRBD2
TGTGCCAGCAGTGCTAGCGGGGCCTACAATGAGCAGTTCTTC
CASSASGAYNEQFF
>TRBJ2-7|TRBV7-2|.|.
TGTGCCAGCAGCTTTACAGGGATATACGAGCAGTACTTC
CASSFTGIYEQYF
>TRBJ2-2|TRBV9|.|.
TGTGCCAGCAGCCCAGGGGGCGGGGGAAGCGGGGAGCTGTTTTTT
CASSPGGGGSGELFF
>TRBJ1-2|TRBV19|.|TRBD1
TGTGCCAGTAGTACGACAGGGGTAAGAGGGGACTATGGCTACACCTTC
CASSTTGVRGDYGYTF
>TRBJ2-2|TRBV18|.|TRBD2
TGTGCCAGCTCACCGCGGACTAGCGGCGACGGGGAGCTGTTTTTT
CASSPRTSGDGELFF
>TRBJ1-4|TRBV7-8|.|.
TGTGCCAGCAGCTTAACGCAGGGAGCTAATGAAAAACTGTTTTTT
CASSLTQGANEKLFF
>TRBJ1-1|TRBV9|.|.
TGTGCCAGCAGCGTAGTTTATGACACTGAAGCTTTCTTT
CASSVVYDTEAFF
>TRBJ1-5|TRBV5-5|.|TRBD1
TGTGCCAGCAGCTTGGACAGGGGAAATCAGCCCCAGCATTTT
CASSLDRGNQPQHF
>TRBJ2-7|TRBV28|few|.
TGTGCCAGCAGTTTGATGGGCTACGAGCAGTACTTC
CASSLMGYEQYF
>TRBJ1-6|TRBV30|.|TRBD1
TGTGCCTGGAGATCGGGACAGGGGAATTCACCCCTCCACTTT
CAWRSGQGNSPLHF
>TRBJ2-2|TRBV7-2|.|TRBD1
TGTGCCAGCAGCTTCAGGGGACAGAGGAACACCGGGGAGCTGTTTTTT
CASSFRGQRNTGELFF
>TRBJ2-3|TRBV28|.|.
TGTGCCAGCACAGGGGACGCTACCTTCACAGATACGCAGTATTTT
CASTGDATFTDTQYF
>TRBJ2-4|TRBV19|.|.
TGTGCCAGTAGTATGGACCAAACGGCCAAAAACATTCAGTACTTC
CASSMDQTAKNIQYF
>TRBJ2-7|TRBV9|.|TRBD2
TGTGCCAGCAGCGCAGGGACTAGCGGGGGTTACGAGCAGTACTTC
CASSAGTSGGYEQYF
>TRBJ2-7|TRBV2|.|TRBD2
TGTGCCAGCAGTGTGGGGACTAGCGGTACCCACGAGCAGTACTTC
CASSVGTSGTHEQYF